This TCR delta chain was identified in a study of gamma-delta chains in newborns, infants, children. This clone was detected a few times. Other nucleotide sequences in the sample specify the same CDR3. This CDR3 has 15 amino acids. Trimming removed 6 bases at V and 0 bases at J, with 13 bases between. CDR1 is GEAIGNYY, CDR2 EKD, per germline. TCRdb called clones anew from the reads with CATT. The sample contains over 1,500 delta-chain clones, approximately 8% of which appear only once. Material for sequencing was blood. This clonotype was obtained from a child who was a newborn, infant or young child, either healthy, febrile or measles-vaccinated (not recorded which). The chain is built from TRDV2 and TRDJ2, with D possibly TRDD2 on 5 matching bases. CDR3 amino acids: CACPGGFPLTAQLFF. The DNA for the CDR3 is TGTGCCTGTCCAGGAGGCTTCCCTTTGACAGCACAACTCTTCTTT.